Each of the 28 T cell receptor beta chains below was sequenced from the same sample in a study of tissue T cells after allogeneic stem cell transplantation. Time point of the sample: mouse harvest day 14 after allogeneic transplant. Tail vein injection delivered 10^7 T-cell-depleted bone marrow cells and 10^6 splenic CD5+ T cells. Some clones are missing from TCRdb's copy, which holds only in-frame ones; the method was immunoSEQ multiplex PCR. Altogether a few thousand clones are present, less than 50% being singletons, with the ten largest covering about 32%. Specimen: lymph node tissue. The receptors stem from a female BALB/c mouse given C57BL/6 T cells with graft-versus-host disease after an allogeneic hematopoietic cell transplant.

This clone came up a few times. Any gene name here is a mouse gene name. The CDR3 extends 1 residue past the end of the read, so its final part is completed from the germline J gene. The J gene is TRBJ1-4, the V gene TRBV26; 7 nucleotides agree with TRBD1. Germline values: CDR1 KGHPV, CDR2 FQNQEV (reference sequence). The J segment lost 4 bases and the V segment lost 8 bases, leaving 1 base of the junction unmatched. The CDR3 is 12 residues long. CDR3 bases read: TGTGCCAGCGGGACAGTCAACGAAAGATTATTT. This sequence encodes CASGTVNERLF. The full-length CDR3 reads as CASGTVNERLFF.

With respect to this clone: Genes and germline come from the mouse. The CDR3 goes on 1 residue after the read ends, and that part is filled in from the germline J gene. The rearrangement uses TRBV24 and TRBJ1-1; D ambiguous. The CDR3 has 14 residues. V was cut by 2 bases and J by 1 base, with 8 bases left in between. Germline V gene sequence: CDR1 KGHTA, CDR2 FRNEEI. The chain's CDR3 is CASSLVGRNTEVFF. The sequenced CDR3 bases are TGTGCCAGCAGTCTGGTGGGGAGAAACACAGAAGTCTTC.

For this clone: The genes and germline here are from mouse. The read is 1 residue too short to cover the CDR3 end, so that end is filled in from the germline J gene. The genes are TRBV19 and TRBJ2-7; 9 positions match TRBD2. V was pared by 3 bases and J by 3 bases, with 7 bases of the junction left unmatched. Per the germline V gene, CDR1 is FNHDT and CDR2 is SITEND (reference sequence). The CDR3 has 15 amino acids. CDR3 loop: CASSSPRLGVYEQYF. The CDR3 bases that were read are TGTGCCAGCAGTAGCCCTAGACTGGGGGTCTATGAACAGTAC.

This clone has just one count. The germline and genes are mouse ones. Read coverage stops 1 residue before the CDR3 terminus; the germline J gene supplies the remainder. This chain joins TRBV26 and TRBJ2-3, with TRBD1 matching over 7 bases. Germline V gene sequence: CDR1 KGHPV, CDR2 FQNQEV (reference sequence). The CDR3 is made up of 13 amino acids. V dropped 7 bases and J dropped 2; count of bases not matched to a gene: 3. CDR3 DNA, as far as it was read: TGTGCCAGCATACAGGGGATTGCAGAAACGCTGTAT. This translates into CASIQGIAETLY. From start to end, the CDR3 is CASIQGIAETLYF.

To note about this clone: These gene names are mouse names. The read stops 1 residue short of the end of the CDR3; the missing end is completed from the germline J gene. The genes are TRBV13-3 and TRBJ1-3, with 10 bases lining up with TRBD1. The germline gives CDR1 NNHDY, CDR2 SYVADS. The CDR3 has 15 amino acids. V shed 6 bases, J shed 2 bases, and the junction held 5 bases outside the gene matches. The part of the CDR3 DNA that was read is TGTGCCAGCATCACCGGGACAGGGGCTGGAAATACGCTCTAT. The encoded protein is CASITGTGAGNTLY. In full, the CDR3 is CASITGTGAGNTLYF. The whole variable domain, remainder taken from reference TRBV13-3 and TRBJ1-3, is EAAVTQSPRSKVAVTGGKVTLSCHQTNNHDYMYWYRQDTGHGLRLIHYSYVADSTEKGDIPDGYKASRPSQENFSLILELASLSQTAVYFCASITGTGAGNTLYFGEGSRLIVV.

Comments on this clone: Genes and germline come from the mouse. The CDR3 end lies 1 residue beyond the end of the read and is filled in from the germline J gene. The rearrangement uses TRBV16 and TRBJ2-1; TRBD1 agrees at 7 bases. There are 13 residues in the CDR3. Losses at the gene ends were 2 bases for V and 5 bases for J; bases not matched to a gene: 0. Germline V CDR1 and CDR2: SGHSA, FRNQAP. This chain's CDR3 is CASSLQGDAEQFF. Incomplete CDR3 DNA: TGTGCAAGCAGCTTACAGGGGGATGCTGAGCAGTTC.

Details on this clone: Mouse gene names apply. The missing CDR3 end, 1 residue past where the read stops, is filled in from the germline J gene. The genes are TRBV23 and TRBJ2-1; TRBD2 is taken as the D call from the table, unchecked against the DNA. CDR3 length: 16 amino acids. Germline values: CDR1 KGHTA, CDR2 FQNQQP. The covered CDR3 bases are TGCTCCAGCAGTCAATCAGCACTGGGGGGGTATGCTGAGCAGTTC. Protein sequence: CSSSQSALGGYAEQF. The entire CDR3 sequence reads CSSSQSALGGYAEQFF. Full variable domain (rest looked up from reference TRBV23 and TRBJ2-1): DAAVTQKPRYLIKMKGQEAEMKCIPEKGHTAVFWYQQKQSKELKFLIYFQNQQPLDQIDMVKERFSAVCPSSSLCSLGIRTCEAEDSALYLCSSSQSALGGYAEQFFGPGTRLTVL.

A word on this clone: The likely explanation is a read error, given a far larger clone one base away. Here the gene names and germline are mouse. Read sequence stops 1 residue before the CDR3 end, and the germline J gene provides the missing end. This chain uses TRBV1 with TRBJ2-7; 9 bases fit TRBD1. The germline gives CDR1 NSQYPW, CDR2 LRSPGD (reference sequence). The CDR3 extends over 14 amino acids. The covered CDR3 bases are TGCACCTGCTGTGCACGCGACAGGGGGGATGAACAGTAC. The encoded protein is CTCCARDRGDEQY. The CDR3 in its entirety is CTCCARDRGDEQYF.

Details on this clone: Here the gene names and germline are mouse. The CDR3 end falls 1 residue outside the read, so it is completed with the germline J gene. V usage is TRBV5 and J usage is TRBJ2-5, with D possibly being TRBD1 (6 bases). The CDR3 runs 14 residues. The germline gives CDR1 LGHNA, CDR2 YNLKQL (reference sequence). V lost 3 bases and J 4 bases, leaving 11 bases between the germline ends. CDR3 residues: CASSHRGGEDTQYF. The covered CDR3 bases are TGTGCCAGCAGCCACAGGGGAGGAGAAGACACCCAGTAC.

Only one count was recorded for this clone. Gene labels here are mouse ones. The read falls 1 residue short of the CDR3 end, and the missing part is taken from the germline J gene. V usage is TRBV13-3 and J usage is TRBJ2-5; TRBD2 might be the D (6 bases). Trimming removed 5 bases at V and 0 bases at J, with 10 bases between. Germline CDR1 reads NNHDY; CDR2 reads SYVADS. The length of the CDR3 is 14 residues. CDR3 in amino acids: CASSPWGNQDTQYF. CDR3 DNA (partial): TGTGCCAGCAGCCCCTGGGGTAACCAAGACACCCAGTAC.

This clone was recorded once. This may stem from a read error, because a much larger clone lies one nucleotide away. Germline and genes: mouse. Read coverage stops 1 residue before the CDR3 terminus; the germline J gene supplies the remainder. The J gene is TRBJ2-7, the V gene TRBV12-2; 12 bases align to TRBD2. The CDR3 is made up of 15 amino acids. V lost 4 bases, J lost 2 bases, and 5 bases stayed unmatched. Germline V gene data show CDR1 as SGHLS and CDR2 as HYDKME. The CDR3 protein is CASSLRDWGAYEQYF. CDR3 DNA (partial): TGTGCCAGCTCCCTCCGGGACTGGGGGGCCTATGAACAGTAC.

Worth noting for this clone: Gene names refer to mouse genes. The CDR3 end falls 1 residue outside the read, so it is completed with the germline J gene. This chain joins TRBV13-2 and TRBJ1-6, with 9 bases identical to TRBD1. TRBJ1-6 belongs to the ORF category, with a function that is uncertain. Germline values: CDR1 NNHNN, CDR2 SYGAGS (reference sequence). V shed 5 bases, J shed 14 bases, and the junction held 2 bases outside the gene matches. The CDR3 has 11 residues. The chain's CDR3 is CASGRDRALYF. Incomplete CDR3 DNA: TGTGCCAGCGGCAGGGACAGGGCCCTCTAC.

Comment on this clone: Germline and genes here are mouse. From the germline J gene comes the end of the CDR3, since the read stops 1 residue before it. The J gene is TRBJ2-5, the V gene TRBV13-2; TRBD1 matches 9 bases. V shed 3 bases and J 4 bases; nucleotides not matched to a gene: 6. The CDR3 sequence is 15 residues long. From germline, CDR1 is NNHNN and CDR2 SYGAGS (reference sequence). CDR3 DNA (partial): TGTGCCAGCGGTGGGCCCCGGGACAGGGAAGACACCCAGTAC. This codes for CASGGPRDREDTQY. The CDR3, in full, reads CASGGPRDREDTQYF.

This clone was seen more than once but under ten times. Germline and genes: mouse. Read data end 1 residue before the CDR3 end; the end is taken from the germline J gene. V and J are TRBV26 and TRBJ2-7; D unresolved. The V end lost 4 bases, the J end lost 2 bases, and 12 bases lay between the germline ends. CDR1 and CDR2 (germline): KGHPV, FQNQEV (reference sequence). This CDR3 is 14 amino acids long. The CDR3 reads CASSPRWPAYEQYF. The sequenced CDR3 bases are TGTGCCAGCAGTCCCCGCTGGCCGGCCTATGAACAGTAC. The full variable domain, completed using reference TRBV26 and TRBJ2-7, is NSKVIQTPRYLVKGQGQKAKMRCIPEKGHPVVFWYQQNKNNEFKFLINFQNQEVLQQIDMTEKRFSAECPSNSPCSLEIQSSEAGDSALYLCASSPRWPAYEQYFGPGTRLTVL.

Note on this clone: Genes and germline come from the mouse. The read ends 1 residue early relative to the CDR3; the germline J gene fills the gap. The chain carries TRBV26 and TRBJ1-3, with 9 positions matching TRBD1. The CDR3 covers 13 residues. CDR1 and CDR2 from the germline V gene are KGHPV and FQNQEV (reference sequence). V trimming: 7 bases; J trimming: 6 bases; junction bases outside the gene matches: 4. CDR3 amino acids: CASKGQGLNTLYF. CDR3 DNA, as far as it was read: TGTGCCAGCAAGGGACAGGGCCTAAATACGCTCTAT.

This clone is labeled large. Any gene name here is a mouse gene name. The sequenced CDR3 bases are TGTGCAAGCACAGACTGGGGGGGCGCAGAAACGCTGTAT. It encodes CASTDWGGAETLY. The entire CDR3 protein reads CASTDWGGAETLYF. The genes are TRBV16 and TRBJ2-3, with TRBD2 matching over 12 bases. The read halts 1 residue ahead of the CDR3 end, with the missing end drawn from the germline J gene. The CDR3 totals 14 residues. Germline V lookup: CDR1 SGHSA, CDR2 FRNQAP. V trimming: 7 bases; J trimming: 3 bases; junction bases outside the gene matches: 2. Looking up the rest from reference TRBV16 and TRBJ2-3 gives the full variable domain: NAGVIQTPRHKVTGKGQEATLWCEPISGHSAVFWYRQTIVQGLEFLTYFRNQAPIDDSGMPKERFSAQMPNQSHSTLKIQSTQPQDSAVYLCASTDWGGAETLYFGSGTRLTVL.

Regarding this clone: Gene names and germline refer to mouse. The CDR3 goes on 1 residue after the read ends, and that part is filled in from the germline J gene. V gene TRBV12-1 combines with J gene TRBJ1-3, with no clear D. The CDR3 is 13 residues long. Trimming left V 2 bases short and J 0 bases short, with 4 bases between. Per the germline V gene, CDR1 is SGHSN and CDR2 is HYEKVE. CDR3 DNA (partial): TGTGCCAGCTCTCAGACTTCTGGAAATACGCTCTAT. Its protein product is CASSQTSGNTLY. In full, the CDR3 reads CASSQTSGNTLYF.

Comments on this clone: Each gene name is a mouse one. The sequence runs out 1 residue before the end of the CDR3; the remainder is reconstructed from the germline J gene. The V and J genes are TRBV19 and TRBJ1-4, with a tentative D call TRBD1 (6 bases). This CDR3 spans 14 amino acids. Germline V CDR1 and CDR2: FNHDT, SITEND (reference sequence). Trimming took off 5 bases at V and 4 bases at J, with 12 bases between the two ends. CDR3 DNA (partial): TGTGCCAGCAGCCTGAGGGGGTTCAACGAAAGATTATTT. Protein product: CASSLRGFNERLF. The full-length CDR3 reads as CASSLRGFNERLFF.

About this clone: Each gene name is a mouse one. The CDR3 goes on 1 residue after the read ends, and that part is filled in from the germline J gene. The chain carries TRBV26 and TRBJ2-4; maybe TRBD1 (6 bases). Trimming shortened V by 6 bases and J by 0 bases, and 10 bases separated the two germline ends. The CDR3 extends over 14 amino acids. Germline V gene data show CDR1 as KGHPV and CDR2 as FQNQEV (reference sequence). CDR3 sequence reads: CASSQDSSQNTLYF. CDR3 bases read: TGTGCCAGCAGCCAGGACAGTAGTCAAAACACCTTGTAC.

This clone was detected only a few times. Gene names are mouse gene names. Read sequence stops 1 residue before the CDR3 end, and the germline J gene provides the missing end. The gene calls are TRBV3 and TRBJ1-4; D unresolved. V gave up 5 bases and J gave up 5 bases, with 3 bases separating them. CDR1 is SNHLY, CDR2 FYNGKV, per germline (reference sequence). The CDR3 consists of 11 residues. The covered CDR3 bases are TGTGCCAGCAGCCAAAACGAAAGATTATTT. It codes for CASSQNERLF. The CDR3 reads in full as CASSQNERLFF.

Concerning this clone itself: Gene names and germline match the mouse. The sequence runs out 1 residue before the end of the CDR3; the remainder is reconstructed from the germline J gene. The chain recombines TRBV4 with TRBJ2-5; 10 positions match TRBD2. V lost 10 bases to trimming and J lost 1 base; unmatched junction nucleotides: 5. The CDR3 is made up of 14 amino acids. Germline-derived CDR1 and CDR2 are LGHDT and YNNKQL (reference sequence). The sequenced part of the CDR3 DNA is TGTGCCACAACTGGGGGGGGCTACCAAGACACCCAGTAC. Its translation: CATTGGGYQDTQY. The whole CDR3 is CATTGGGYQDTQYF.

Regarding this clone: Gene names refer to mouse genes. The CDR3 goes on 1 residue after the read ends, and that part is filled in from the germline J gene. The chain links TRBV31 to TRBJ2-5; either TRBD1 or TRBD2 may supply D (5 bases each). CDR3 size: 12 residues. V was clipped by 0 bases and J by 4 bases, with 5 bases between them. CDR1 GKSSPN and CDR2 SITVG come from the germline V gene. This chain's CDR3 is CAWSLGEDTQYF. CDR3 DNA (partial): TGTGCCTGGAGTCTGGGGGAAGACACCCAGTAC.

In its sample, this clone is large. Gene names denote mouse genes. The read ends 1 residue before the CDR3 terminus; that terminus is restored from the germline J gene. The chain has TRBV31 and TRBJ2-4; 10 nucleotides match TRBD2. J lost 0 bases, V lost 1 base, and 4 bases had no gene match. This CDR3 is built from 16 residues. Germline CDR1 GKSSPN, CDR2 SITVG. This chain's CDR3 is CAWSPGLGTSQNTLYF. CDR3 DNA, as far as it was read: TGTGCCTGGAGTCCGGGACTGGGGACTAGTCAAAACACCTTGTAC.

Turning to this clone: The listed genes are named as in mouse. The sequenced CDR3 bases are TGTGCCAGCAGTCTAGGGACAGGGGGCTTTTCTGGAAATACGCTCTAT. Residues: CASSLGTGGFSGNTLY. In full, the CDR3 is CASSLGTGGFSGNTLYF. The J gene is TRBJ1-3, the V gene TRBV26; 12 nucleotides match TRBD1. The sequence runs out 1 residue before the end of the CDR3; the remainder is reconstructed from the germline J gene. CDR1 and CDR2 from the germline V gene are KGHPV and FQNQEV (reference sequence). Trimming at V came to 3 bases and at J to 0 bases, leaving 3 bases not matched to a gene. CDR3 length equals 17 residues.

To note about this clone: Each gene name is a mouse one. Read data end 1 residue before the CDR3 end; the end is taken from the germline J gene. V is TRBV26 and J is TRBJ1-4, with 9 bases that match TRBD1. This CDR3 comprises 15 residues. With V trimmed by 4 bases and J by 7 bases, 7 bases remained unmatched. The V gene's germline CDR1 is KGHPV and CDR2 FQNQEV (reference sequence). This CDR3 reads CASSPGQGKGERLFF. The part of the CDR3 DNA that was read is TGTGCCAGCAGTCCGGGACAGGGAAAAGGCGAAAGATTATTT.

A word on this clone: Genes here carry mouse names. The sequenced part of the CDR3 DNA is TGTGCCAGCAGTCTTCAGGGAGGCCACACCGGGCAGCTCTAC. Its translation: CASSLQGGHTGQLY. The full CDR3 reads CASSLQGGHTGQLYF. This chain joins TRBV26 and TRBJ2-2, with a tentative D call TRBD1 (5 bases). The CDR3 extends 1 residue past the end of the read, so its final part is completed from the germline J gene. Germline V gene sequence: CDR1 KGHPV, CDR2 FQNQEV (reference sequence). The CDR3 runs 15 residues. V was clipped by 3 bases and J by 3 bases, with 11 bases between them.

In this sample, this clone is large. Genes here carry mouse names. The DNA ends 1 residue before the CDR3 does, and the rest of the CDR3 is filled in from the germline J gene. J is TRBJ2-2 and V is TRBV13-2; 9 bases are a match to TRBD2. Germline-derived CDR1 and CDR2 are NNHNN and SYGAGS (reference sequence). V gave up 6 bases and J gave up 2 bases; unmatched junction bases: 2. The CDR3 loop spans 14 amino acids. The sequenced CDR3 bases are TGTGCCAGCGCCGACTGGGGGAACACCGGGCAGCTCTAC. Translated: CASADWGNTGQLY. The full CDR3 protein is CASADWGNTGQLYF.

On this clone: Each gene name is a mouse one. The CDR3 here is CASSFGAQDTQYF. Partial CDR3 DNA: TGTGCCAGCAGTTTTGGGGCCCAAGACACCCAGTAC. The rearrangement uses TRBV15 and TRBJ2-5, with D possibly being TRBD1 or TRBD2 (5 bases each). The read ends 1 residue shy of where the CDR3 ends; the end is completed using the germline J gene. CDR1 is SGHND and CDR2 is FRSKSL in the germline V gene. The CDR3 length is 13 residues. Trimming took off 3 bases at V and 2 bases at J, with 6 bases between the two ends.